These T cell receptor beta chains were read from a single sample in a study of T-cell reconstitution after alpha-beta-depleted transplantation in children. MiXCR, run by TCRdb on the PCR reads, gives a single entry per CDR3 protein. The repertoire holds hundreds of thousands of distinct CDR3 sequences, with roughly 17% as singletons. The sample here was PBMCs from the stem cell graft donor, taken from the stem cell graft. The receptors come from a human donor who donated a stem cell graft to a child with acute myeloid leukemia. Each CDR3 is given with its conserved first and last residue. The order of the fields is clone size, J gene, CDR3 length, D gene, V gene, CDR3 DNA, CDR3 protein. D genes are given only for firm matches. Some rows have no size entry. The others give once, few or many, or a class for an expanded clone.

clone size: NA; J gene: TRBJ1-5; CDR3 length: 12; D gene: NA; V gene: TRBV20-1; CDR3 DNA: TGCAGGGGCCTGTATAGCAATCAGCCCCAGCATTTT; CDR3 protein: CRGLYSNQPQHF
clone size: few; J gene: TRBJ1-4; CDR3 length: 15; D gene: TRBD1; V gene: TRBV11-3; CDR3 DNA: TGTGCCAGCAGCGTTCCGGGACAGGGGAATGAAAAACTGTTTTTT; CDR3 protein: CASSVPGQGNEKLFF
clone size: few; J gene: TRBJ1-6; CDR3 length: 15; D gene: NA; V gene: TRBV25-1; CDR3 DNA: TGTGCCAGCAGTGAATCCGGAGTATTTAATTCACCCCTCCACTTT; CDR3 protein: CASSESGVFNSPLHF
clone size: NA; J gene: TRBJ1-5; CDR3 length: 12; D gene: NA; V gene: TRBV20-1; CDR3 DNA: TGCAGTGCTGGGCCAGCGAATCAGCCCCAGCATTTT; CDR3 protein: CSAGPANQPQHF
clone size: NA; J gene: TRBJ2-1; CDR3 length: 17; D gene: TRBD2; V gene: TRBV18; CDR3 DNA: TGTGCCAGCTCCCGGACACTAGCGGGGGGCTCCTACAATGAGCAGTTCTTC; CDR3 protein: CASSRTLAGGSYNEQFF
clone size: few; J gene: TRBJ2-1; CDR3 length: 15; D gene: TRBD1; V gene: TRBV5-6; CDR3 DNA: TGTGCCAGCAGCGCAACCGGGACAGGGAGGAATGAGCAGTTCTTC; CDR3 protein: CASSATGTGRNEQFF
clone size: NA; J gene: TRBJ1-1; CDR3 length: 13; D gene: NA; V gene: TRBV7-6; CDR3 DNA: TGTGCCAGCAGCTTAGCAACCGACAGGGAAGCTTTCTTT; CDR3 protein: CASSLATDREAFF
clone size: many; J gene: TRBJ2-7; CDR3 length: 13; D gene: NA; V gene: TRBV29-1; CDR3 DNA: TGCAGCGTTTTCGGCAGTGGAGGCTACGAGCAGTACTTC; CDR3 protein: CSVFGSGGYEQYF
clone size: few; J gene: TRBJ2-7; CDR3 length: 13; D gene: TRBD1; V gene: TRBV5-1; CDR3 DNA: TGCGCCAGCAGACCAGACAGGGGTTACGAGCAGTACTTC; CDR3 protein: CASRPDRGYEQYF
clone size: NA; J gene: TRBJ2-7; CDR3 length: 15; D gene: TRBD2; V gene: TRBV24-1; CDR3 DNA: TGTGCCACCAGTGATGATAGCGGGGGATTCTACGAGCAGTACTTC; CDR3 protein: CATSDDSGGFYEQYF
clone size: NA; J gene: TRBJ1-2; CDR3 length: 12; D gene: NA; V gene: TRBV29-1; CDR3 DNA: TGCAGCGTCCCGCTCCTCAGTGAGGGCTACACCTTC; CDR3 protein: CSVPLLSEGYTF
clone size: many; J gene: TRBJ1-6; CDR3 length: 17; D gene: NA; V gene: TRBV15; CDR3 DNA: TGTGCCACCAGCAGAGCACCCTCACACAGCAATAATTCACCCCTCCACTTT; CDR3 protein: CATSRAPSHSNNSPLHF
clone size: NA; J gene: TRBJ2-2; CDR3 length: 16; D gene: TRBD2; V gene: TRBV7-6; CDR3 DNA: TGTGCCAGCAGCTTAGGCGGGGGTACATCCACCGGGGAGCTGTTTTTT; CDR3 protein: CASSLGGGTSTGELFF
clone size: NA; J gene: TRBJ1-2; CDR3 length: 15; D gene: NA; V gene: TRBV7-6; CDR3 DNA: TGTGCCAGCAGCTTTAGCTCGGGACGTTCAGGAGGCTACACCTTC; CDR3 protein: CASSFSSGRSGGYTF
clone size: NA; J gene: TRBJ2-1; CDR3 length: 15; D gene: NA; V gene: TRBV7-8; CDR3 DNA: TGTGCCAGCAGTTCCTTCGAGAGGGGCCACAATGAGCAGTTCTTC; CDR3 protein: CASSSFERGHNEQFF
clone size: few; J gene: TRBJ1-1; CDR3 length: 13; D gene: NA; V gene: TRBV7-2; CDR3 DNA: TGTGCCAGCAGCCGCCCCGTCTATCGGGCCGTCTTCTTT; CDR3 protein: CASSRPVYRAVFF
clone size: NA; J gene: TRBJ1-4; CDR3 length: 14; D gene: NA; V gene: TRBV5-1; CDR3 DNA: TGCGCCACTTCGCCCGGGACCCAAAATGAAAAACTGTTTTTT; CDR3 protein: CATSPGTQNEKLFF
clone size: few; J gene: TRBJ1-1; CDR3 length: 16; D gene: NA; V gene: TRBV20-1; CDR3 DNA: TGCAGTGCTAGAGATGAAGAGGCGTTTGATATCACTGAAGCTTTCTTT; CDR3 protein: CSARDEEAFDITEAFF
clone size: NA; J gene: TRBJ2-5; CDR3 length: 14; D gene: NA; V gene: TRBV15; CDR3 DNA: TGTGCCACCAGCAGAGGCCAGGCCAAAGAGACCCAGTACTTC; CDR3 protein: CATSRGQAKETQYF
clone size: many; J gene: TRBJ2-5; CDR3 length: 12; D gene: NA; V gene: TRBV29-1; CDR3 DNA: TGCAGCGTTGTCAGCGGGGACACGACCCAGTACTTC; CDR3 protein: CSVVSGDTTQYF
clone size: NA; J gene: TRBJ2-2; CDR3 length: 12; D gene: NA; V gene: TRBV5-1; CDR3 DNA: TGCGCCAGCATGCGAAGCACCGGGGAGCTGTTTTTT; CDR3 protein: CASMRSTGELFF
clone size: many; J gene: TRBJ2-1; CDR3 length: 14; D gene: NA; V gene: TRBV7-2; CDR3 DNA: TGTGCCAGCAGCTTAGAAGGTACCTACAATGAGCAGTTCTTC; CDR3 protein: CASSLEGTYNEQFF
clone size: many; J gene: TRBJ1-5; CDR3 length: 14; D gene: NA; V gene: TRBV20-1; CDR3 DNA: TGCAGTGTCGAAAGACAGTACACTAATCAGCCCCAGCATTTT; CDR3 protein: CSVERQYTNQPQHF
clone size: NA; J gene: TRBJ1-3; CDR3 length: 17; D gene: TRBD1; V gene: TRBV4-3; CDR3 DNA: TGCGCCAGCAGCCAGGGGACAGGGGCTTTCTCTGGAAACACCATATATTTT; CDR3 protein: CASSQGTGAFSGNTIYF
clone size: NA; J gene: TRBJ2-5; CDR3 length: 15; D gene: TRBD1; V gene: TRBV7-9; CDR3 DNA: TGTGCCAGCAGCTTAGGCCAGGGGGCGAGGAAGACCCAGTACTTC; CDR3 protein: CASSLGQGARKTQYF
clone size: NA; J gene: TRBJ2-7; CDR3 length: 14; D gene: NA; V gene: TRBV5-1; CDR3 DNA: TGCGCCAGCAGCTTGGGCCCGGATACCTACGAGCAGTACTTC; CDR3 protein: CASSLGPDTYEQYF
clone size: NA; J gene: TRBJ2-2; CDR3 length: 18; D gene: NA; V gene: TRBV5-1; CDR3 DNA: TGCGCCAGCAGCTTGTTAGGGGACACCGCATTGAACACCGGGGAGCTGTTTTTT; CDR3 protein: CASSLLGDTALNTGELFF
clone size: many; J gene: TRBJ2-3; CDR3 length: 15; D gene: NA; V gene: TRBV20-1; CDR3 DNA: TGCAGTGCTAGTCTCCGGGGGAACCCCACAGATACGCAGTATTTT; CDR3 protein: CSASLRGNPTDTQYF
clone size: NA; J gene: TRBJ2-5; CDR3 length: 14; D gene: TRBD2; V gene: TRBV20-1; CDR3 DNA: TGCAGTGCTAGAGTCGGGGGGGGGCGAGAGACCCAGTACTTC; CDR3 protein: CSARVGGGRETQYF
clone size: many; J gene: TRBJ2-3; CDR3 length: 14; D gene: NA; V gene: TRBV9; CDR3 DNA: TGTGCCAGCAGCGCCGATGGGGGGACAGATACGCAGTATTTT; CDR3 protein: CASSADGGTDTQYF
clone size: many; J gene: TRBJ2-7; CDR3 length: 16; D gene: NA; V gene: TRBV15; CDR3 DNA: TGTGCCACCAGCAGAGAGTCGGGGTCACGAACCTACGAGCAGTACTTC; CDR3 protein: CATSRESGSRTYEQYF
clone size: many; J gene: TRBJ2-6; CDR3 length: 13; D gene: NA; V gene: TRBV20-1; CDR3 DNA: TGCAGTGCTAGTTGGGCTGGGGCCAACGTCCTGACTTTC; CDR3 protein: CSASWAGANVLTF
clone size: many; J gene: TRBJ1-6; CDR3 length: 14; D gene: NA; V gene: TRBV12-3/TRBV12-4; CDR3 DNA: TGTGCCAGCACCACTGGACAGTTACTATCACCCCTCCACTTT; CDR3 protein: CASTTGQLLSPLHF
clone size: few; J gene: TRBJ1-1; CDR3 length: 15; D gene: TRBD1; V gene: TRBV27; CDR3 DNA: TGTGCCAGCAGTTTTGGTGGGACAGGGACCCCTGAAGCTTTCTTT; CDR3 protein: CASSFGGTGTPEAFF
clone size: NA; J gene: TRBJ2-7; CDR3 length: 16; D gene: TRBD1; V gene: TRBV10-3; CDR3 DNA: TGTGCCATCAGTGAGTCGATGACAGGGAATGCCTACGAGCAGTACTTC; CDR3 protein: CAISESMTGNAYEQYF
clone size: few; J gene: TRBJ1-2; CDR3 length: 12; D gene: NA; V gene: TRBV5-6; CDR3 DNA: TGTGCCAGCAGCTTGGGCCCCTATGGCTACACCTTC; CDR3 protein: CASSLGPYGYTF
clone size: NA; J gene: TRBJ2-1; CDR3 length: 19; D gene: TRBD1; V gene: TRBV10-3; CDR3 DNA: TGTGCCATCAGCGACGCGACCGGGACAGGGGAGGGACGTTACAATGAGCAGTTCTTC; CDR3 protein: CAISDATGTGEGRYNEQFF